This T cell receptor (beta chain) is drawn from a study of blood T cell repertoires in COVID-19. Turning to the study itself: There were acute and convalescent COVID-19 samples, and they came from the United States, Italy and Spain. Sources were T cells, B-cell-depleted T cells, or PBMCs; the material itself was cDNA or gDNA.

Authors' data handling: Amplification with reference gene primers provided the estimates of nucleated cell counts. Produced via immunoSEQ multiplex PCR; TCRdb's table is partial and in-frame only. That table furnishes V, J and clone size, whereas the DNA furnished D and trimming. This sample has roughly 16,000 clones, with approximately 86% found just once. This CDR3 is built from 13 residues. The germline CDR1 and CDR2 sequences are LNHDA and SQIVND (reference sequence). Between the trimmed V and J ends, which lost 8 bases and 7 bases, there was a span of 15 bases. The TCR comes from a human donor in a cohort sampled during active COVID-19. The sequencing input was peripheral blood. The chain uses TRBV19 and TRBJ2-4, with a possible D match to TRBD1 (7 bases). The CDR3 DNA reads TGTGCCAGTGTAGACAGGGCGGGGAACATTCAGTACTTC. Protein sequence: CASVDRAGNIQYF.